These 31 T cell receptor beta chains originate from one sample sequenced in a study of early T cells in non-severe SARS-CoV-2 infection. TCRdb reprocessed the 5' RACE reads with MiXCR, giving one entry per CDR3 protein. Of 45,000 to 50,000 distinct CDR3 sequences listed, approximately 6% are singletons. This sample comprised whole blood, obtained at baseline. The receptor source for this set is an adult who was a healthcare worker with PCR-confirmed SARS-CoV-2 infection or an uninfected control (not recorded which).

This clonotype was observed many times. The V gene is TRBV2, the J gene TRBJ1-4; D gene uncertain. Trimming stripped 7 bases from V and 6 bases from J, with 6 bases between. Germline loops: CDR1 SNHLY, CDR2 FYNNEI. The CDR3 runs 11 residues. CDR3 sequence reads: CASKEYEKLFF. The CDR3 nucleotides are TGTGCCAGCAAGGAGTATGAAAAACTGTTTTTT.

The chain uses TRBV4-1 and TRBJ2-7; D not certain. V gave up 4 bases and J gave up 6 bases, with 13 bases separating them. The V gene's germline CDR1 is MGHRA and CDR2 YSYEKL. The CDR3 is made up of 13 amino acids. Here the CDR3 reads CASSPLLYIEQYF. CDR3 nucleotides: TGCGCCAGCAGCCCCCTCCTTTATATCGAGCAGTACTTC.

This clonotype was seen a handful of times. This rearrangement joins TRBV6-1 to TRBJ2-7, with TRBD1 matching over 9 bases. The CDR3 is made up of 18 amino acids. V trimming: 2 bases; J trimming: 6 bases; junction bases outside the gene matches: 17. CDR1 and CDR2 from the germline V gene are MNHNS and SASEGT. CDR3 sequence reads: CASSEKLIPGQGMFEQYF. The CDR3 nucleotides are TGTGCCAGCAGTGAAAAGCTAATTCCGGGACAGGGCATGTTCGAGCAGTACTTC.

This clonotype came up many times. The CDR3 region is CSASPLAGQSGIQYF. In DNA, the CDR3 is TGCAGTGCTAGTCCGCTAGCGGGCCAATCCGGCATTCAGTACTTC. This chain links TRBV20-1 with TRBJ2-4; 8 bases match TRBD2. Germline CDR1 reads DFQATT; CDR2 reads SNEGSKA (reference sequence). Trimming cost V 3 bases and J 9 bases; bases outside gene matches: 13. The CDR3 contains 15 residues.

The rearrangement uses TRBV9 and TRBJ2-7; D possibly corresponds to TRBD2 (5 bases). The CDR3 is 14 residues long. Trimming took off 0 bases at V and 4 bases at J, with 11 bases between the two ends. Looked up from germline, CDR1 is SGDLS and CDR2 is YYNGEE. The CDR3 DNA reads TGTGCCAGCAGCGTAGGGCCCCCGGGGTACGAGCAGTACTTC. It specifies CASSVGPPGYEQYF.

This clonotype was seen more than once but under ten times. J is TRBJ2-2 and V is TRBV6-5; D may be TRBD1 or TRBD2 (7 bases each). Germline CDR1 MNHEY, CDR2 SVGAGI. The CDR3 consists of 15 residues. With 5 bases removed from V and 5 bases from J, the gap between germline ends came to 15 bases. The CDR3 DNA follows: TGTGCCAGCAGTCTCATTCAGGGGGGGACCGGGGAGCTGTTTTTT. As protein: CASSLIQGGTGELFF.

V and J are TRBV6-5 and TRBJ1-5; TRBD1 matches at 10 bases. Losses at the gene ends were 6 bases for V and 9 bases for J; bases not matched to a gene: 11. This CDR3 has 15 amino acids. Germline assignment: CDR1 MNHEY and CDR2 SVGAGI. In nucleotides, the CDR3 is TGTGCCAGCAGGCCGGGACAGGGGATAATTGGGCCCCAGCATTTT. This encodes CASRPGQGIIGPQHF.

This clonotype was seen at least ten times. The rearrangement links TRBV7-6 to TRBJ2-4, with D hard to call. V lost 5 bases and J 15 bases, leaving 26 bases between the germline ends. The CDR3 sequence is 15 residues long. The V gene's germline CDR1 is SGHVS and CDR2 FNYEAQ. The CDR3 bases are TGTGCCAGCAGCCCCTCCCGAACTGGCAGGATTTACATGTACTTC. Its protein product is CASSPSRTGRIYMYF.

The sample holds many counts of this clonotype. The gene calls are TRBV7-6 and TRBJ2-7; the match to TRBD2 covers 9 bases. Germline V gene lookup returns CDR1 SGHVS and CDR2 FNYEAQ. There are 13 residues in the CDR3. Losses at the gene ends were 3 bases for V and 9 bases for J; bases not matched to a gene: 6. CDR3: CASSFSEREVQYF. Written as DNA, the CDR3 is TGTGCCAGCAGCTTTAGTGAGCGGGAGGTGCAGTACTTC.

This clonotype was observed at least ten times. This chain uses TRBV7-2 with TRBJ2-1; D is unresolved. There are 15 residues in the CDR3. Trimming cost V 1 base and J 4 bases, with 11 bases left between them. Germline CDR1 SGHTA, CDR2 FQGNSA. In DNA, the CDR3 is TGTGCCAGCAGCTTAGGATCACATCTATACAATGAGCAGTTCTTC. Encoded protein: CASSLGSHLYNEQFF.

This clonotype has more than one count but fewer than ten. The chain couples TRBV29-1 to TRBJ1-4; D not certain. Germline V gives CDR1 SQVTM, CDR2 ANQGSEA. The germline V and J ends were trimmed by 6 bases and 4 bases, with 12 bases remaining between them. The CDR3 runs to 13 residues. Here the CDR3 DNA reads TGCAGCGTAAGGCAGGCGGGTAATGAAAAACTGTTTTTT. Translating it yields CSVRQAGNEKLFF.

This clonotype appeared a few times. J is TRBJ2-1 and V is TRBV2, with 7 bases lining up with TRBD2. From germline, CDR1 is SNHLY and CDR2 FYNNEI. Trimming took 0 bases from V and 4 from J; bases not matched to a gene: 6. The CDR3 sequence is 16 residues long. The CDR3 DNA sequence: TGTGCCAGCAGTGAAGCGGGCGGGAGAGGATACAATGAGCAGTTCTTC. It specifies CASSEAGGRGYNEQFF.

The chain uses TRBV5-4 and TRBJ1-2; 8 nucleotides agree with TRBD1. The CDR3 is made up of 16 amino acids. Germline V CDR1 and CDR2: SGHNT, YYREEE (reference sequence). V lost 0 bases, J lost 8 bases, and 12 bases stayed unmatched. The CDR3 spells CASSLGAGGAYGGYTF. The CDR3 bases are TGTGCCAGCAGCTTGGGGGCAGGGGGCGCGTATGGCGGCTACACCTTC.

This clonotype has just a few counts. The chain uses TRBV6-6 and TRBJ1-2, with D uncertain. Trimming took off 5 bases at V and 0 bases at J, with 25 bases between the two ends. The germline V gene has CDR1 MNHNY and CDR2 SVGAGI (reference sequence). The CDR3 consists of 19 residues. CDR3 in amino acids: CASSLNPTGYNKANYGYTF. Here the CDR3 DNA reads TGTGCCAGCAGTCTGAACCCGACGGGGTATAATAAGGCTAACTATGGCTACACCTTC.

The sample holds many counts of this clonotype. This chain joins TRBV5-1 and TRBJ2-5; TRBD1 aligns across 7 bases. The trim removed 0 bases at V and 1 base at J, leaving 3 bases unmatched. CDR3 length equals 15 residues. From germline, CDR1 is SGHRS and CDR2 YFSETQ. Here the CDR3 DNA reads TGCGCCAGCAGCTTGGAGGGACAGCCCCAAGAGACCCAGTACTTC. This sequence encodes CASSLEGQPQETQYF.

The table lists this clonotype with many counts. CDR3 loop: CASSAHVATNEKLFF. The CDR3 nucleotides read TGTGCCAGCAGCGCCCATGTTGCAACTAATGAAAAACTGTTTTTT. The rearrangement links TRBV9 to TRBJ1-4; D not certain. The CDR3 runs 15 residues. V was trimmed by 3 bases and J by 0 bases, leaving 9 bases between them. Germline V lookup: CDR1 SGDLS, CDR2 YYNGEE.

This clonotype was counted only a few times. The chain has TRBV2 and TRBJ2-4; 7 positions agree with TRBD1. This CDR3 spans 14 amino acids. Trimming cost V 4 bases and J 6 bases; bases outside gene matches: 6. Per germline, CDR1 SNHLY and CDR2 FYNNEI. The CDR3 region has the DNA TGTGCCAGCAGTGGGGGACAGTTTCCAAACATTCAGTACTTC. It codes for CASSGGQFPNIQYF.

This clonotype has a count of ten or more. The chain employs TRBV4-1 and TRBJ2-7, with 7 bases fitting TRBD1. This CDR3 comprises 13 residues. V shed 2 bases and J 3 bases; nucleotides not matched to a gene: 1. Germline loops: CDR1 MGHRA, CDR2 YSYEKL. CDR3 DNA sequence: TGCGCCAGCAGCCAAACAGGGGTCTACGAGCAGTACTTC. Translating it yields CASSQTGVYEQYF.

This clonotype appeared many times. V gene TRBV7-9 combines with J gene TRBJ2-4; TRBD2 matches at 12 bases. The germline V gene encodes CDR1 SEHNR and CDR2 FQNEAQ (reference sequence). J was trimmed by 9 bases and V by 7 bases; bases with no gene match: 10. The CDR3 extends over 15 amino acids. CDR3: CASNPSGRDKGIQYF. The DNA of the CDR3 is TGTGCCAGCAATCCTAGCGGGAGGGACAAGGGCATTCAGTACTTC. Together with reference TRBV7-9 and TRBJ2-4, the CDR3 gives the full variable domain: DTGVSQNPRHKITKRGQNVTFRCDPISEHNRLYWYRQTLGQGPEFLTYFQNEAQLEKSRLLSDRFSAERPKGSFSTLEIQRTEQGDSAMYLCASNPSGRDKGIQYFGAGTRLSVL.

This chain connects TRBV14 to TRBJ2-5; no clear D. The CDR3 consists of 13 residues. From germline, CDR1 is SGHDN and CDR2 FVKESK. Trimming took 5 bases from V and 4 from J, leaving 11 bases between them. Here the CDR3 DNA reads TGTGCCAGCAGCAAGGTCCGTGGAGAGACCCAGTACTTC. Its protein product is CASSKVRGETQYF.

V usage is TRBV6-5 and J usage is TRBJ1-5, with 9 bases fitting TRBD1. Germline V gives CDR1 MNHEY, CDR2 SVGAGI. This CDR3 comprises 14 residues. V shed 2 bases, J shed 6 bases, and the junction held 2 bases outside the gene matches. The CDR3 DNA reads TGTGCCAGCAGTTACCGGACAGGGGTTCAGCCCCAGCATTTT. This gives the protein CASSYRTGVQPQHF.

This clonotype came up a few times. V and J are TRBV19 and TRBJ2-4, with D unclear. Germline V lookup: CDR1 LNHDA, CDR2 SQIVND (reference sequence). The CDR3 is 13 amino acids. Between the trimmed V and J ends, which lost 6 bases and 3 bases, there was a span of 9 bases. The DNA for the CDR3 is TGTGCCAGTAGCCTTCAGAACAAAAACATTCAGTACTTC. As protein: CASSLQNKNIQYF.

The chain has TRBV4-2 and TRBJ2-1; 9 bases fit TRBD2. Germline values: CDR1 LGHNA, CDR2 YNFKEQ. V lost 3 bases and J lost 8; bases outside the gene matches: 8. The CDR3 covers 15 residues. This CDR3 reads CASSQFAAGGYEQFF. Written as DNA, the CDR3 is TGTGCCAGCAGCCAGTTTGCAGCGGGAGGATATGAGCAGTTCTTC.

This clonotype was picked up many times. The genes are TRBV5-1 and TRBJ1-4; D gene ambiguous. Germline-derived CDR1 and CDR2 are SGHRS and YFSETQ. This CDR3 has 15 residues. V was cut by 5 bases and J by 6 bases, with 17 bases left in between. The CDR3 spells CASSSGGQTYEKLFF. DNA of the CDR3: TGCGCCAGCAGTTCCGGCGGGCAGACGTATGAAAAACTGTTTTTT.

CDR3 region: CASSTGTIQETQYF. CDR3 DNA sequence: TGTGCCAGCAGCACCGGGACTATCCAAGAGACCCAGTACTTC. V usage is TRBV5-4 and J usage is TRBJ2-5, with TRBD2 matching over 7 bases. V gave up 4 bases and J gave up 1 base; unmatched junction bases: 4. Germline CDR1 is SGHNT and CDR2 is YYREEE (reference sequence). This CDR3 has 14 residues.

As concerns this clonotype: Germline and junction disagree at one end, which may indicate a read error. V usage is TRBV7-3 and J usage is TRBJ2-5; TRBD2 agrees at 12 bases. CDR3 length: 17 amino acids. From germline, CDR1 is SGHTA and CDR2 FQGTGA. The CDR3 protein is CVSSLSSGRVGRETQYF. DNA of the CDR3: TGTGTCAGCAGCCTCTCTAGCGGGAGGGTCGGAAGGGAGACCCAGTACTTC.

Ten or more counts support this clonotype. CDR3 loop: CASSQTDSGEQYF. The CDR3, as DNA: TGTGCCAGCAGCCAGACAGATTCAGGGGAGCAGTACTTC. V and J are TRBV5-4 and TRBJ2-7; a weak D match, TRBD1 (5 bases). Germline loops: CDR1 SGHNT, CDR2 YYREEE (reference sequence). The CDR3 spans 13 residues. Trimming cost V 4 bases and J 7 bases, with 15 bases left between them.

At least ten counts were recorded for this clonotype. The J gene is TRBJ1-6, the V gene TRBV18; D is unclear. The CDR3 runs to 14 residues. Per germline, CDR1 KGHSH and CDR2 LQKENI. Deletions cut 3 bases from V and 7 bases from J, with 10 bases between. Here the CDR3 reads CASSPTESNSPLHF. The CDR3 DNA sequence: TGTGCCAGCTCACCGACCGAGTCGAATTCACCCCTCCACTTT.

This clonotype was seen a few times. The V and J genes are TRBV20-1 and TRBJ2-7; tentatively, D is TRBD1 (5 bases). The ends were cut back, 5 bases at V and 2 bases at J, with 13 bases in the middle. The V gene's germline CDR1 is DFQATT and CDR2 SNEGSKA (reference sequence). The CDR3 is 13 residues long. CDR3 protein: CSARGAGPYEQYF. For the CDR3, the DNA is TGCAGTGCTCGTGGGGCAGGGCCCTACGAGCAGTACTTC.

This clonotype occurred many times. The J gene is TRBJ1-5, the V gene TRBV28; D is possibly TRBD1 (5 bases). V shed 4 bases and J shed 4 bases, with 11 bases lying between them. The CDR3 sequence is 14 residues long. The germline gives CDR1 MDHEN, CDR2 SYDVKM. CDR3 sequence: CASSSETDNQPQHF. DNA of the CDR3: TGTGCCAGCAGTTCCGAGACAGATAATCAGCCCCAGCATTTT.

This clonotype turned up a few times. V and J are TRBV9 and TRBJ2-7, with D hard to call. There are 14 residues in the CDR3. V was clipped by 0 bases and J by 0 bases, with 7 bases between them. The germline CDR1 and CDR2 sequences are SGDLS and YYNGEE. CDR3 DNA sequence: TGTGCCAGCAGCGTAGGTCCTAGCTCCTACGAGCAGTACTTC. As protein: CASSVGPSSYEQYF.